A selection of T cell receptor beta chains follows, all from one sample in a study of OX40 agonist ivuxolimab in advanced cancers. Here immunoSEQ multiplex PCR was the method, and the copy in TCRdb shows in-frame clones only, minus some. The sample records 70,000 or so clones, 85% to 90% being singletons. The sample here was CD4+ or CD8+ T cells sorted from blood, taken in a trial of the OX40 agonist ivuxolimab. The receptors originated from an adult with an advanced solid tumor such as melanoma, head and neck, liver or kidney cancer. The CDR3 runs from the conserved cysteine through the conserved F or W. D genes are given only for firm matches. Only part of the rows carry a size: once, few, many, or a class if the clone is expanded.

len: 15; abundance: -; v_gene: TRBV15; j_gene: TRBJ1-4; d_gene: -; CDR3aa: CATSRDTREGEKLFF; CDR3nt: TGTGCCACCAGCAGAGATACCAGGGAAGGCGAAAAACTGTTTTTT
len: 15; abundance: -; v_gene: TRBV5-4; j_gene: TRBJ2-1; d_gene: TRBD1; CDR3aa: CASSLDRGSYNEQFF; CDR3nt: TGTGCCAGCAGCTTAGACAGGGGGTCCTACAATGAGCAGTTCTTC
len: 13; abundance: -; v_gene: TRBV2; j_gene: TRBJ1-2; d_gene: -; CDR3aa: CASSVADDYGYTF; CDR3nt: TGTGCCAGCAGTGTTGCCGACGACTATGGCTACACCTTC
len: 15; abundance: few; v_gene: TRBV5-6; j_gene: TRBJ2-3; d_gene: -; CDR3aa: CASSLPWRVTDTQYF; CDR3nt: TGTGCCAGCAGCTTACCCTGGCGGGTGACAGATACGCAGTATTTT
len: 14; abundance: -; v_gene: TRBV27; j_gene: TRBJ1-2; d_gene: -; CDR3aa: CASSPPGADYGYTF; CDR3nt: TGTGCCAGCAGTCCCCCAGGGGCCGACTATGGCTACACCTTC
len: 16; abundance: -; v_gene: TRBV2; j_gene: TRBJ1-3; d_gene: -; CDR3aa: CASSEVRGARGNTIYF; CDR3nt: TGTGCCAGCAGTGAGGTCAGGGGCGCGAGAGGAAACACCATATATTTT
len: 16; abundance: -; v_gene: TRBV6-6; j_gene: TRBJ2-5; d_gene: -; CDR3aa: CASSSFSEGAEETQYF; CDR3nt: TGTGCCAGCAGCTCCTTTTCGGAGGGGGCAGAGGAGACCCAGTACTTC
len: 15; abundance: -; v_gene: TRBV7-2; j_gene: TRBJ2-2; d_gene: -; CDR3aa: CASRGAGRHTGELFF; CDR3nt: TGTGCCAGCAGAGGGGCGGGACGCCACACCGGGGAGCTGTTTTTT
len: 14; abundance: once; v_gene: TRBV7-2; j_gene: TRBJ2-7; d_gene: -; CDR3aa: CASSLGSSDYEQYF; CDR3nt: TGTGCCAGCAGCTTAGGGTCTAGCGACTACGAGCAGTACTTC
len: 12; abundance: once; v_gene: TRBV15; j_gene: TRBJ1-2; d_gene: -; CDR3aa: CATSRGRERYTF; CDR3nt: TGTGCCACCAGCAGGGGTCGGGAGCGCTACACCTTC
len: 14; abundance: -; v_gene: TRBV5-4; j_gene: TRBJ2-2; d_gene: -; CDR3aa: CASSFRGSTGELFF; CDR3nt: TGTGCCAGCAGCTTTAGGGGTAGCACCGGGGAGCTGTTTTTT
len: 13; abundance: once; v_gene: TRBV9; j_gene: TRBJ1-1; d_gene: -; CDR3aa: CASSVAVGTEAFF; CDR3nt: TGTGCCAGCAGCGTAGCCGTGGGGACTGAAGCTTTCTTT
len: 14; abundance: -; v_gene: TRBV7-9; j_gene: TRBJ2-7; d_gene: TRBD2; CDR3aa: CASSLDSSGDEQYF; CDR3nt: TGTGCCAGCAGCTTAGACAGTAGCGGGGACGAGCAGTACTTC
len: 15; abundance: -; v_gene: TRBV4-3; j_gene: TRBJ1-5; d_gene: -; CDR3aa: CASSQDPQGYQPQHF; CDR3nt: TGCGCCAGCAGCCAAGATCCGCAGGGGTATCAGCCCCAGCATTTT
len: 16; abundance: -; v_gene: TRBV10-3; j_gene: TRBJ2-2; d_gene: TRBD1; CDR3aa: CAISGLGQGGTGELFF; CDR3nt: TGTGCCATCAGTGGTTTGGGACAGGGGGGAACCGGGGAGCTGTTTTTT
len: 13; abundance: -; v_gene: TRBV7-9; j_gene: TRBJ1-4; d_gene: TRBD1; CDR3aa: CASSLAQGVKLFF; CDR3nt: TGTGCCAGCAGCTTAGCACAGGGGGTAAAACTGTTTTTT
len: 14; abundance: -; v_gene: TRBV28; j_gene: TRBJ1-1; d_gene: TRBD1; CDR3aa: CASSATTGGTEAFF; CDR3nt: TGTGCCAGCAGTGCCACCACAGGGGGCACTGAAGCTTTCTTT
len: 16; abundance: -; v_gene: TRBV5-4; j_gene: TRBJ2-2; d_gene: TRBD2; CDR3aa: CASSLLAGGPVGELFF; CDR3nt: TGTGCCAGCAGCCTCCTAGCGGGGGGGCCCGTCGGGGAGCTGTTTTTT
len: 14; abundance: -; v_gene: TRBV7-9; j_gene: TRBJ1-5; d_gene: -; CDR3aa: CASSPSTGNQPQHF; CDR3nt: TGTGCCAGCAGCCCTTCGACAGGCAATCAGCCCCAGCATTTT
len: 13; abundance: -; v_gene: TRBV28; j_gene: TRBJ2-7; d_gene: -; CDR3aa: CASSATLGYEQYF; CDR3nt: TGTGCCAGCAGTGCGACGCTAGGCTACGAGCAGTACTTC
len: 16; abundance: -; v_gene: TRBV5-1; j_gene: TRBJ1-1; d_gene: -; CDR3aa: CASSPPPTTADTEAFF; CDR3nt: TGCGCCAGCAGCCCTCCGCCGACTACAGCGGACACTGAAGCTTTCTTT
len: 12; abundance: -; v_gene: TRBV9; j_gene: TRBJ2-5; d_gene: -; CDR3aa: CASSLTGETQYF; CDR3nt: TGTGCCAGCAGCCTGACCGGGGAGACCCAGTACTTC
len: 16; abundance: -; v_gene: TRBV2; j_gene: TRBJ2-1; d_gene: -; CDR3aa: CASGGQGLRGGNEQFF; CDR3nt: TGTGCCAGCGGCGGACAGGGGCTACGGGGGGGGAATGAGCAGTTCTTC
len: 16; abundance: -; v_gene: TRBV5-4; j_gene: TRBJ2-2; d_gene: TRBD2; CDR3aa: CASSLGLAGYTGELFF; CDR3nt: TGTGCCAGCAGCTTGGGACTAGCGGGATATACCGGGGAGCTGTTTTTT
len: 15; abundance: -; v_gene: TRBV10-1; j_gene: TRBJ2-2; d_gene: -; CDR3aa: CASRRRGVSTGELFF; CDR3nt: TGCGCCAGCAGGAGAAGAGGGGTGAGCACCGGGGAGCTGTTTTTT
len: 18; abundance: once; v_gene: TRBV5-6; j_gene: TRBJ2-7; d_gene: TRBD2; CDR3aa: CASSKGLAGGPFSYEQYF; CDR3nt: TGTGCCAGCAGCAAGGGACTAGCGGGAGGGCCCTTCTCCTACGAGCAGTACTTC
len: 13; abundance: -; v_gene: TRBV7-2; j_gene: TRBJ1-4; d_gene: -; CDR3aa: CASSSDIGEKLFF; CDR3nt: TGTGCCAGCAGCTCGGACATCGGGGAAAAACTGTTTTTT
len: 13; abundance: -; v_gene: TRBV9; j_gene: TRBJ1-3; d_gene: -; CDR3aa: CASSAARGNTIYF; CDR3nt: TGTGCCAGCAGTGCGGCGAGGGGAAACACCATATATTTT
len: 15; abundance: -; v_gene: TRBV6-5; j_gene: TRBJ2-7; d_gene: TRBD1; CDR3aa: CASSYVGTGSYEQYF; CDR3nt: TGTGCCAGCAGTTATGTAGGGACAGGCTCCTACGAGCAGTACTTC
len: 13; abundance: -; v_gene: TRBV19; j_gene: TRBJ2-1; d_gene: TRBD1; CDR3aa: CASSFQTGNEQFF; CDR3nt: TGTGCCAGTAGTTTCCAGACAGGGAATGAGCAGTTCTTC
len: 13; abundance: -; v_gene: TRBV6-5; j_gene: TRBJ2-2; d_gene: TRBD1; CDR3aa: CASGTGNTGELFF; CDR3nt: TGTGCCAGTGGGACAGGGAACACCGGGGAGCTGTTTTTT
len: 16; abundance: -; v_gene: TRBV4-1; j_gene: TRBJ2-1; d_gene: TRBD2; CDR3aa: CASSQDRGRPDNEQFF; CDR3nt: TGCGCCAGCAGCCAAGATCGCGGGAGGCCCGATAATGAGCAGTTCTTC